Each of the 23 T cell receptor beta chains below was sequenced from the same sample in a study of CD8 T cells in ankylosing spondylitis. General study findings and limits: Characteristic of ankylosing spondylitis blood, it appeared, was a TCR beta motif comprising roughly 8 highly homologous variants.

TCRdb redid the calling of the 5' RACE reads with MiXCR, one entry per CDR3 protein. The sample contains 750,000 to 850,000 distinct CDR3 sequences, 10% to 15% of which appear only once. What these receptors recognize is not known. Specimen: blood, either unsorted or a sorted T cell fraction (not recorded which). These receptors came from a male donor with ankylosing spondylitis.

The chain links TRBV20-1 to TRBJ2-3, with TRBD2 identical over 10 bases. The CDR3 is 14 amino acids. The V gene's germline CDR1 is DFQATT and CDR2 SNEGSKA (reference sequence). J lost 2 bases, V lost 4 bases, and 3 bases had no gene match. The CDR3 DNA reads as TGCAGTGCTAATAGCGGGGGGAACACAGATACGCAGTATTTT. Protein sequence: CSANSGGNTDTQYF.

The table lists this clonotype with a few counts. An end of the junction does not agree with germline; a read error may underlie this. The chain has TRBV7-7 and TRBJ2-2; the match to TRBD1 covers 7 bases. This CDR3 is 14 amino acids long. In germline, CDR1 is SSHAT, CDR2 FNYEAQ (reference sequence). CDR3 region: CASSVNRGAGELFF. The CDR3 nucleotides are TGTGCTAGCAGCGTCAACAGGGGCGCAGGGGAGCTGTTTTTT.

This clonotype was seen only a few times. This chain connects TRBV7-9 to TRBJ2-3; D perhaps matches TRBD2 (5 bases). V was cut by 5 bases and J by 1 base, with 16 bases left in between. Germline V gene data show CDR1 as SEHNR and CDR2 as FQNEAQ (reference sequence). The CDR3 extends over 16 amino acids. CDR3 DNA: TGTGCCAGCAGCCAAAGACTAAGAGGACGCACAGATACGCAGTATTTT. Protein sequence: CASSQRLRGRTDTQYF.

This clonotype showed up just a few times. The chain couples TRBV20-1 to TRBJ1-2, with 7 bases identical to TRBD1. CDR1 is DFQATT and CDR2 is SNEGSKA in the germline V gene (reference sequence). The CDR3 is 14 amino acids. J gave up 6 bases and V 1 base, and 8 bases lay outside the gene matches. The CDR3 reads CSARARQGEDGYTF. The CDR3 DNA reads TGCAGTGCTAGAGCTAGGCAGGGGGAAGATGGCTACACCTTC.

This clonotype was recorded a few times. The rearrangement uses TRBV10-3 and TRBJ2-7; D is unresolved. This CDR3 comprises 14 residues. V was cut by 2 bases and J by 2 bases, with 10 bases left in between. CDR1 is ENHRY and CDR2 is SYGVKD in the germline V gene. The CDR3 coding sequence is TGTGCCATCAGTGAGGGGGTCGAAACCTACGAGCAGTACTTC. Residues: CAISEGVETYEQYF.

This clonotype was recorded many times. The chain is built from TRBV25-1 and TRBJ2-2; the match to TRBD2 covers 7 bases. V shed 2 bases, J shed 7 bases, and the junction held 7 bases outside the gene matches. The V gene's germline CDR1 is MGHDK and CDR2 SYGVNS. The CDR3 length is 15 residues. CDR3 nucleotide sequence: TGTGCCAGCAGTGAAAGACTAGCTGAGGTCGGGGAGCTGTTTTTT. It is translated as CASSERLAEVGELFF.

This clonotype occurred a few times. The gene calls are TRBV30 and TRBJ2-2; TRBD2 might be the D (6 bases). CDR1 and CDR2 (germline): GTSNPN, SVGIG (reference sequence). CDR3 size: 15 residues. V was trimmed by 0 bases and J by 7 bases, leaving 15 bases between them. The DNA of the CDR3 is TGTGCCTGGAGTGTACTAGGAGGGGAGCGCGGGGAGCTGTTTTTT. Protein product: CAWSVLGGERGELFF.

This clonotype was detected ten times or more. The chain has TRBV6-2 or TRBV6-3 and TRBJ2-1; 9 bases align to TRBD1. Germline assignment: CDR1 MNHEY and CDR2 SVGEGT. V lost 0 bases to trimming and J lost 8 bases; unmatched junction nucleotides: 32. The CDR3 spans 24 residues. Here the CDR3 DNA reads TGTGCCAGCAGTTACTCCAATCCGGGACAGGGAGTAGGTGGGACAACGAGTAGGGGGGATGAGCAGTTCTTC. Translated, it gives CASSYSNPGQGVGGTTSRGDEQFF.

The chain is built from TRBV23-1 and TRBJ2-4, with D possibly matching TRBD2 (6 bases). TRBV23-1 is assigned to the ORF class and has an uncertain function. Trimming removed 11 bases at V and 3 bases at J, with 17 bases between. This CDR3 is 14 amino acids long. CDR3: CAPIGGSVKNIQYF. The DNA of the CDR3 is TGCGCCCCCATCGGGGGATCCGTCAAAAACATTCAGTACTTC.

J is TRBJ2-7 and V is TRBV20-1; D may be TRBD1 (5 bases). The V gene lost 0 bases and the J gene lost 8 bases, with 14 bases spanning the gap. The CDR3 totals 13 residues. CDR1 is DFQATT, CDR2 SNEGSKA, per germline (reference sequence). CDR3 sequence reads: CSARDRRGSKQYF. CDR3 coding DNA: TGCAGTGCTAGAGATCGAAGGGGTTCAAAGCAGTACTTC.

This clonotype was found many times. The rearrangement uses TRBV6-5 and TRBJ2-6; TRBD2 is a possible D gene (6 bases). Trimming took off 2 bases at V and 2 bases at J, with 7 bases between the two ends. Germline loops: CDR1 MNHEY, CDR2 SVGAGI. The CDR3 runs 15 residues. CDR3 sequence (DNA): TGTGCCAGCAGTTACCGCGGGGCTGGGGCCAACGTCCTGACTTTC. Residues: CASSYRGAGANVLTF.

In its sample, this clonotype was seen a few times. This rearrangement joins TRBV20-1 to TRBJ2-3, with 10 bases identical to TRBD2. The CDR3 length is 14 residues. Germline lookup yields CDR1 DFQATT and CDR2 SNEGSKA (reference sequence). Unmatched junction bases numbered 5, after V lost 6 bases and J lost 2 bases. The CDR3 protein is CSAHLAGATDTQYF. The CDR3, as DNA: TGCAGTGCCCATCTAGCGGGAGCCACAGATACGCAGTATTTT.

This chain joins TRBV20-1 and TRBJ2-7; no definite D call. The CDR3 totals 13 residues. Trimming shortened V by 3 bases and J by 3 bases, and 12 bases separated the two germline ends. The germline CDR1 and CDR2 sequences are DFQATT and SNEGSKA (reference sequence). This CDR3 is CSASVGSIYEQYF. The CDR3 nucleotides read TGCAGTGCTAGTGTTGGATCAATCTACGAGCAGTACTTC.

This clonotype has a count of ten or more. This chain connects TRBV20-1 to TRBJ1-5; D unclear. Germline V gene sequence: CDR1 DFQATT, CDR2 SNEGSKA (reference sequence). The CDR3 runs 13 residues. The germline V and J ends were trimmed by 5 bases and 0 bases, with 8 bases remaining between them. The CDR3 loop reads CSASQDSNQPQHF. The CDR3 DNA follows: TGCAGTGCTTCCCAGGATAGCAATCAGCCCCAGCATTTT.

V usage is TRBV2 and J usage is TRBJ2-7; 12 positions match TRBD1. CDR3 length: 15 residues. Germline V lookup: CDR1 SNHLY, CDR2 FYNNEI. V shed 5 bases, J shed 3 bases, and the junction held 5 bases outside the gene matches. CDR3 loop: CASSWDRGLFYEQYF. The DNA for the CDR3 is TGTGCCAGCAGTTGGGACAGGGGGCTCTTCTACGAGCAGTACTTC.

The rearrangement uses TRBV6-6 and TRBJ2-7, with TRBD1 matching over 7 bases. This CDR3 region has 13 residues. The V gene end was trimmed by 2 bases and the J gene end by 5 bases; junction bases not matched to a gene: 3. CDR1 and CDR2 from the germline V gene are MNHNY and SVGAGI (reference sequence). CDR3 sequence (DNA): TGTGCCAGCAGTTACGATACAGGGGACGAGCAGTACTTC. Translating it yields CASSYDTGDEQYF.

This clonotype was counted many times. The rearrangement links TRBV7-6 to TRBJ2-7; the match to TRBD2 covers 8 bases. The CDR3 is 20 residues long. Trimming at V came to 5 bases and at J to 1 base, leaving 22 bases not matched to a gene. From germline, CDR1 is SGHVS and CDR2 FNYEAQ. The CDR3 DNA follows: TGTGCCAGCAGCCTCTTATGGAGTAGAGCGGGAGAACAAAGGTCCTACGAGCAGTACTTC. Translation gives CASSLLWSRAGEQRSYEQYF. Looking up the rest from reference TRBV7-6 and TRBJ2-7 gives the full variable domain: GAGVSQSPRYKVTKRGQDVALRCDPISGHVSLYWYRQALGQGPEFLTYFNYEAQQDKSGLPNDRFSAERPEGSISTLTIQRTEQRDSAMYRCASSLLWSRAGEQRSYEQYFGPGTRLTVT.

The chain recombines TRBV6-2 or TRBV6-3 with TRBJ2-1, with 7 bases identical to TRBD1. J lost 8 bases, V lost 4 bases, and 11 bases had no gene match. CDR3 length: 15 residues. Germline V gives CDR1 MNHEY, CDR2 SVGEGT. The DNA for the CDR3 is TGTGCCAGCAGTTTAACGACAGGGTGGGCAGATGAGCAGTTCTTC. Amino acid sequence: CASSLTTGWADEQFF.

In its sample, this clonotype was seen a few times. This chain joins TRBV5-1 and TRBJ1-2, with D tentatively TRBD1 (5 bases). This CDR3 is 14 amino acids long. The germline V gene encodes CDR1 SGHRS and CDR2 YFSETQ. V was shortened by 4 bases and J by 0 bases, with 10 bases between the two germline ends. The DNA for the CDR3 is TGCGCCAGCAGCCTGGGGGTCGCTAACTATGGCTACACCTTC. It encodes CASSLGVANYGYTF.

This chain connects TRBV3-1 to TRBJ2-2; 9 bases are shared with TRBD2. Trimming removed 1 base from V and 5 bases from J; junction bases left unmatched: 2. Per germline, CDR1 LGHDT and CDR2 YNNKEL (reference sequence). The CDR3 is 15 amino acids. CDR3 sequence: CASSQVLAGTGELFF. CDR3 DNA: TGTGCCAGCAGCCAAGTACTAGCGGGTACCGGGGAGCTGTTTTTT.

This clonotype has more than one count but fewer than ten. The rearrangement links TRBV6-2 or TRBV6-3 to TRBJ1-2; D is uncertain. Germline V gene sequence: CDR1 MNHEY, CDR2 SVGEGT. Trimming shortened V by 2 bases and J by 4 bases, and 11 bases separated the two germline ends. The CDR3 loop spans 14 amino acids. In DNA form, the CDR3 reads TGTGCCAGCAGTTACCTTAAGCTTACCTATGGCTACACCTTC. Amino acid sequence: CASSYLKLTYGYTF.

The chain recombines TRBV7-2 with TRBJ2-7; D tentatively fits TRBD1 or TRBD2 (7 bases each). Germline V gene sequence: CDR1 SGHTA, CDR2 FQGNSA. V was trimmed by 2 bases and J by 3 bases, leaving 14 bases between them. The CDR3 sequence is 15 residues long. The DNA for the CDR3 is TGTGCCAGCAGCTTATCAGCGGGACAGTACTACGAGCAGTACTTC. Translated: CASSLSAGQYYEQYF.

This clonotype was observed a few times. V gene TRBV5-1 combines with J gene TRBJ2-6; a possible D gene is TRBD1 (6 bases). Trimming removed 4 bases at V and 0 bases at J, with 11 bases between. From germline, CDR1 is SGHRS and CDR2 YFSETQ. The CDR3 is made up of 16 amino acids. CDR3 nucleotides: TGCGCCAGCAGCCTCCGGACAGTCTCTGGGGCCAACGTCCTGACTTTC. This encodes CASSLRTVSGANVLTF.